Presented here are 10 T cell receptor beta chains from one specimen sequenced in a study of molecular identifiers for immune sequencing clone quantification. From the PCR reads, TCRdb called clonotypes with MiXCR, one entry per CDR3 protein. The sample consists of around 100,000 distinct CDR3 sequences, about 35% of them appearing once. Material: naive CD8+ T cells from blood, with Jurkat cell RNA spiked in. The subset denotes: FACS-sorted CD8+CD4-CCR7+CD45RA+ naive T cells. All receptors derive from a human donor in good health. Some libraries in this study had Jurkat cell RNA spiked in.

The rearrangement uses TRBV9 and TRBJ2-2; D perhaps matches TRBD1 (6 bases). Germline V lookup: CDR1 SGDLS, CDR2 YYNGEE. Trimming left V 3 bases short and J 7 bases short, with 19 bases between. The CDR3 is 16 residues long. CDR3 DNA sequence: TGTGCCAGCAGCGAACCCCTACAGGGTAGGGACGGGGAGCTGTTTTTT. Translation: CASSEPLQGRDGELFF.

This clonotype appeared a few times. This sequence joins TRBV28 and TRBJ1-2; no firm D call. Between the trimmed V and J ends, which lost 2 bases and 7 bases, there was a span of 17 bases. The germline CDR1 and CDR2 sequences are MDHEN and SYDVKM. The CDR3 has 15 amino acids. The DNA for the CDR3 is TGTGCCAGCAGTTTAAGGTCCGAAGGTTATCGTGGCTACACCTTC. Protein sequence: CASSLRSEGYRGYTF.

The chain couples TRBV20-1 to TRBJ2-1, with TRBD1 matching over 8 bases. Germline V CDR1 and CDR2: DFQATT, SNEGSKA (reference sequence). J gave up 8 bases and V 7 bases, and 7 bases lay outside the gene matches. The length of the CDR3 is 12 residues. The CDR3 sequence is CSDQGAKYEQFF. For the CDR3, the DNA is TGCAGTGACCAGGGGGCTAAGTATGAGCAGTTCTTC.

In this sample, this clonotype turned up a few times. The chain recombines TRBV12-3 or TRBV12-4 with TRBJ2-3; 10 bases line up with TRBD2. The CDR3 has 14 amino acids. V gave up 1 base and J gave up 12 bases; unmatched junction bases: 7. The CDR3 region is CASSLGSSSGSQYF. CDR3 DNA sequence: TGTGCCAGCAGTTTAGGTTCCTCTAGCGGGAGTCAGTATTTT.

In its sample, this clonotype was seen a few times. The V and J genes are TRBV27 and TRBJ2-3, with TRBD2 matching over 9 bases. V lost 4 bases to trimming and J lost 2 bases; unmatched junction nucleotides: 7. From germline, CDR1 is MNHEY and CDR2 SMNVEV (reference sequence). The CDR3 is 16 amino acids. The CDR3 region is CASSSRLAVNTDTQYF. CDR3 DNA: TGTGCCAGCAGTTCCAGACTAGCGGTAAACACAGATACGCAGTATTTT.

This clonotype has at least ten counts. The genes are TRBV28 and TRBJ1-4; D call uncertain. The V gene's germline CDR1 is MDHEN and CDR2 SYDVKM. Trimming removed 7 bases at V and 8 bases at J, with 14 bases between. The CDR3 spans 13 residues. CDR3 sequence reads: CASTVLSGEKLFF. The CDR3 DNA reads TGTGCCAGCACCGTCCTCAGTGGAGAAAAACTGTTTTTT.

For this clonotype: This may be a read error, as it is one base from a much larger clone. The chain uses TRBV7-6 and TRBJ2-3, with D uncertain. This CDR3 has 12 amino acids. CDR1 is SGHVS and CDR2 is FNYEAQ in the germline V gene. CDR3: CASSSKPDTRYF. In DNA, the CDR3 is TGTGCCAGCAGCTCCAAGCCAGATACGCGGTATTTT.

The chain is built from TRBV19 and TRBJ1-1; D is uncertain. The germline V gene encodes CDR1 LNHDA and CDR2 SQIVND (reference sequence). With 6 bases removed from V and 10 bases from J, the gap between germline ends came to 12 bases. CDR3 length equals 11 residues. The DNA of the CDR3 is TGTGCCAGTAGCTATCTAGCTGTAGCTTTCTTT. Translating gives CASSYLAVAFF.

For this clonotype: A much larger clone differs from this one at a single base, so this may be a read error. The chain couples TRBV2 to TRBJ2-1; tentatively, D is TRBD1 (6 bases). The CDR3 contains 14 residues. Germline loops: CDR1 SNHLY, CDR2 FYNNEI. CDR3 amino acids: CSSTEDSLNNEQFF. The CDR3 nucleotides read TGTTCCAGCACCGAGGACAGTCTTAACAATGAGCAGTTCTTC.

The sample holds a few counts of this clonotype. The chain is built from TRBV13 and TRBJ1-5; TRBD1 is a possible D gene (5 bases). CDR3 length: 13 amino acids. In germline, CDR1 is PRHDT, CDR2 FYEKMQ (reference sequence). V dropped 5 bases and J dropped 6 bases, with 11 bases sitting between them. CDR3 in DNA: TGTGCCAGCAGCCCCGGGGGTAGTCAGCCCCAGCATTTT. The encoded protein is CASSPGGSQPQHF. Based on the CDR3 plus reference TRBV13 and TRBJ1-5, the full variable domain is AAGVIQSPRHLIKEKRETATLKCYPIPRHDTVYWYQQGPGQDPQFLISFYEKMQSDKGSIPDRFSAQQFSDYHSELNMSSLELGDSALYFCASSPGGSQPQHFGDGTRLSIL.